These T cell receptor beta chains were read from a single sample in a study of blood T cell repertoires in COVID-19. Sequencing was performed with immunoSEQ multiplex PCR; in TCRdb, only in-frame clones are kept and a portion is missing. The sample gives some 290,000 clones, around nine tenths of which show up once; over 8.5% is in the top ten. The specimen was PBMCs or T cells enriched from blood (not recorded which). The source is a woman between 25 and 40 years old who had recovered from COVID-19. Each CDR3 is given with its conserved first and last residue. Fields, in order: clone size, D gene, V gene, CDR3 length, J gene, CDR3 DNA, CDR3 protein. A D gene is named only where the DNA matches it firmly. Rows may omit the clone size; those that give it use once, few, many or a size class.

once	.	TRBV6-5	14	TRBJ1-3	TGTGCCAGCAGTTTGGGACATGGTGGAAACACCATATATTTT	CASSLGHGGNTIYF
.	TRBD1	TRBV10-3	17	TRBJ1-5	TGTGCCATCAGTGAGGATCGCGAGGGACAGGGGAATCAGCCCCAGCATTTT	CAISEDREGQGNQPQHF
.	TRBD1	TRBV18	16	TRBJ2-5	TGTGCCAGCTCACCCCGGGGACAGGGGAAGGGAGAGACCCAGTACTTC	CASSPRGQGKGETQYF
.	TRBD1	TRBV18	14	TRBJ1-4	TGTGCCAGCTCACTTACAGGGGGCAATGAAAAACTGTTTTTT	CASSLTGGNEKLFF
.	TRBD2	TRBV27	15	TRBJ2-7	TGTGCCAGCAGTACTCAGACTAGCGGGTACAACGAGCAGTACTTC	CASSTQTSGYNEQYF
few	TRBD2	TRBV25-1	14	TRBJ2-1	TGTGCCAGCAGGAAAGCGGGAGGAGGTAATGAGCAGTTCTTC	CASRKAGGGNEQFF
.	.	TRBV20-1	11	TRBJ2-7	TGCAGTGCTCCGAGCTCCTACGAGCAGTACTTC	CSAPSSYEQYF
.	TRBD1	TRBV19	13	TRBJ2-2	TGTGCCACCCGTAGGACAGGGACCGGGGAGCTGTTTTTT	CATRRTGTGELFF
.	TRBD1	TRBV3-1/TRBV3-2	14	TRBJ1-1	TGTGCCAGCAGCCGGGACAGGGGTCGGACTGAAGCTTTCTTT	CASSRDRGRTEAFF
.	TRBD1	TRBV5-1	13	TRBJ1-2	TGCGCCAGCAGCCCCCCCCAGGGGGACGGCTACACCTTC	CASSPPQGDGYTF
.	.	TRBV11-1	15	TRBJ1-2	TGTGCCAGCAGCCCATTGGCGGGGGAAGAATATGGCTACACCTTC	CASSPLAGEEYGYTF
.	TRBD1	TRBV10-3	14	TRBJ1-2	TGTGCCATCAGTAGGACAGGGCCGGACTATGGCTACACCTTC	CAISRTGPDYGYTF
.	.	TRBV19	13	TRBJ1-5	TGTGCCAGTAGCACCGGGTCGGCCCGGCCCCAGCATTTT	CASSTGSARPQHF
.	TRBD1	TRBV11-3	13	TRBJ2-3	TGTGCCAGCAGCTGGGACAGGTCCCTTGGGCAGTATTTT	CASSWDRSLGQYF
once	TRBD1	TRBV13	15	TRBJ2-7	TGTGCCAGCAGCTTAAGCGGGACAGGGACCTACGAGCAGTACTTC	CASSLSGTGTYEQYF
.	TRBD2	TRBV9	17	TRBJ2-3	TGTGCCAGCAGCGCGGCTTGGCGGGAGGGACTCGCAGATACGCAGTATTTT	CASSAAWREGLADTQYF
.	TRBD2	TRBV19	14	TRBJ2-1	TGTGCCAGTAGTATCCTAGCGGGATCCCATGAGCAGTTCTTC	CASSILAGSHEQFF
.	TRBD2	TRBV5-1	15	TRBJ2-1	TGCGCCAGCAGCTCTAGCGGGAGGGCCAGGAATGAGCAGTTCTTC	CASSSSGRARNEQFF
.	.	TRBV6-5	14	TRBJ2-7	TGTGCCAGCAGCCATAGACCAGGCTCCTACGAGCAGTACTTC	CASSHRPGSYEQYF
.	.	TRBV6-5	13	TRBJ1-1	TGTGCCAGCAGAGGGGTAAGGGCCGCTGAAGCTTTCTTT	CASRGVRAAEAFF
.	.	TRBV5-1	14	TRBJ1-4	TGCGCCAGCAGCAGAGGGAGGGCTAATGAAAAACTGTTTTTT	CASSRGRANEKLFF
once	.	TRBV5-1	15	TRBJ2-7	TGCGCCAGCAGCTTACAGGGTGGCGGGCCCTACGAGCAGTACTTC	CASSLQGGGPYEQYF
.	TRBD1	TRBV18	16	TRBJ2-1	TGTGCCAGCTCTTCCCCGGAACAGGGGATTTACAATGAGCAGTTCTTC	CASSSPEQGIYNEQFF
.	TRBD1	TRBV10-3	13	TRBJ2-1	TGTGCCATCACAACAGGGGGTGACAATGAGCAGTTCTTC	CAITTGGDNEQFF
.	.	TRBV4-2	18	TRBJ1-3	TGTGCCAGCAGCCAAGGCGGGCTGGGTGCTACCTCTGGAAACACCATATATTTT	CASSQGGLGATSGNTIYF
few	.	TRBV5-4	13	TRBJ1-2	TGTGCCAGCAGCTTGGAGGGGCACTATGGCTACACCTTC	CASSLEGHYGYTF
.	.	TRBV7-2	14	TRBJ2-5	TGTGCCAGCAGCGCAGCAGAGGTCTTGGAGACCCAGTACTTC	CASSAAEVLETQYF
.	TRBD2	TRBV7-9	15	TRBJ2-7	TGTGCCAGCAGCCCCGCCGGGACTAACGTCTACGAGCAGTACTTC	CASSPAGTNVYEQYF
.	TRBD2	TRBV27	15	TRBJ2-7	TGTGCCAGCACCCAAAGCGGGAGCGGCACATACGAGCAGTACTTC	CASTQSGSGTYEQYF
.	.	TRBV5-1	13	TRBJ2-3	TGCGCCAGCAGCTTAGCTAGCACAGATACGCAGTATTTT	CASSLASTDTQYF
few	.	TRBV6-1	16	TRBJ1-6	TGTGCCAGCAGTGAAGGAGAGGGCAGGGGTAATTCACCCCTCCACTTT	CASSEGEGRGNSPLHF